This T cell receptor beta chain derives from a study of cytomegalovirus exposure and HLA in healthy donors (TCRdb year 2017). A note on the overall study: A later analysis indicated that the roughly 130 validation repertoires were generated on the platform also employed for the approximately 670 repertoires of the first cohort. The study was designed to test whether signatures of past pathogen exposure could be identified by cataloging public T cell receptors. Along with the approximately 700-subject first cohort, a separate validation cohort of approximately 110 different subjects was used. To predict cytomegalovirus infection status, the study brought together high-throughput TCR immunosequencing, statistical association of individual TCRs with disease status, and machine learning.

The donors belonged to the validation cohort of around 130 subjects, which was separate from the approximately 700-subject first cohort. Trimming takes 2 bases from V and 1 base from J, and the germline ends sit 12 bases apart. From the germline V gene, CDR1 is LGHNA and CDR2 is YNFKEQ. The CDR3 numbers 15 residues from cysteine through phenylalanine. Only the CDR3 DNA stays, 45 bases, in frame from base 1. The library came from the immunoSEQ multiplex PCR assay. The study's own analysis went as follows. A statistical classification framework was developed to diagnose cytomegalovirus status using the catalog of TCR beta chain sequences. TCRdb limited this immuneACCESS table to in-frame rearrangements with V and J called. A share of clones is missing; checked studies link under half to unresolved V genes, and the rest is unexplained. V, J and clone size derive from that table, while D and trimming were established from the DNA sequence. Counted in this sample were under 200,000 clones; roughly 95% of them appeared once. The top ten hold about 0.89% of the sample.

The investigation overall reported the following: All 120 or so repertoires were used to score co-occurrence in the validation cohort in a later analysis, because that analysis had no HLA typing for the cohort. The authors suggested that the approach could potentially be extended to other disease states and immunological phenotypes. In vitro tests confirmed that three of the cytomegalovirus-associated TCR beta chains recognize cytomegalovirus antigens. The classifier was reported to diagnose cytomegalovirus status with high specificity and sensitivity in both the original cohort and the validation cohort. While some public TCRs were present in many individuals, most TCR sequences turned up only very rarely across donors. A later analysis found that TCRs clustered in the first cohort also tended to co-occur in the 110 or so validation repertoires, with more than 90% of cluster scores above 0. In the study, some 160 TCR beta chains were listed as associated with cytomegalovirus.

About this clone itself: The specificity of this receptor is unknown. No clone much larger than this one lies a single base away; base qualities are absent.

This TCR came from a woman aged 18-35 years in good health and CMV-seronegative. The rearrangement combines TRBV4-2 with TRBJ2-7; TRBD1 is a weak D gene call, 8 bases matching. The specimen sequenced was PBMCs. The encoded CDR3 is CASSQTGGGSYEQYF. The DNA sequence is TGTGCCAGCAGCCAAACAGGGGGGGGGTCCTACGAGCAGTACTTC.